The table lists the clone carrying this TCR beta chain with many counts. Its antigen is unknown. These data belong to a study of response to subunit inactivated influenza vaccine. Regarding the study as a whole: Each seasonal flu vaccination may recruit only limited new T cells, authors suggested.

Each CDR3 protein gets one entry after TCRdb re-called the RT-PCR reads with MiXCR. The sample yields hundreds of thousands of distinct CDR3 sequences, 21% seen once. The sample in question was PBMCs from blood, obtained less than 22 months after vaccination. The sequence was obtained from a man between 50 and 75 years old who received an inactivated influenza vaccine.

Here the CDR3 reads CASSLGTGTRGKLFF. The CDR3 DNA reads as TGTGCCAGCAGCTTGGGGACAGGGACGCGGGGAAAACTGTTTTTT. This sequence joins TRBV7-9 and TRBJ1-4; TRBD1 aligns across 9 bases. The junction had 9 bases not matched to a gene; V was cut back by 3 bases and J by 10 bases. The CDR3 runs 15 residues. Germline-derived CDR1 and CDR2 are SEHNR and FQNEAQ (reference sequence).